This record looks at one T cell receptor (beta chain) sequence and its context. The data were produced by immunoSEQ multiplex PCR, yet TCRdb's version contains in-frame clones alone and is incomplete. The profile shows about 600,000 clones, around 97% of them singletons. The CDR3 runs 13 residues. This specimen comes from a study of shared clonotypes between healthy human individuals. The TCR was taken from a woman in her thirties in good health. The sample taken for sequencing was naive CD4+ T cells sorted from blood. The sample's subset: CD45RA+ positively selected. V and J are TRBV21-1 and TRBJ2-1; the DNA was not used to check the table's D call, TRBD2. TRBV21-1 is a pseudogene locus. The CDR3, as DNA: TGTGCCAGCAGCCCCACGGGGTACAATGAGCAGTTCTTC. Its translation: CASSPTGYNEQFF.